This T cell receptor (beta chain) was identified in a study of OX40 agonist ivuxolimab in advanced cancers. Study at large: The mean age was roughly 60 years, ranging from about 20 to 90, with around four fifths of participants male. Study-level points and caveats: Researchers did not determine the expanded peripheral T cells' antigen specificity.

Regarding this clone: Its antigen is undetermined.

The method was immunoSEQ multiplex PCR; TCRdb's version includes in-frame clones alone and lacks a portion of them. Among fewer than 85,000 clones listed, around nine tenths were seen once. The CDR3 has 14 amino acids. The V and J ends lost 7 bases and 4 bases respectively, with 14 bases between them. From germline, CDR1 is LNHDA and CDR2 SQIVND (reference sequence). The cohort excluded patients with autoimmune disease history or systemic immunosuppression. The study sampled blood at baseline, cycle 4 day 1, and cycle 7 day 1. The material sequenced was CD4+ or CD8+ T cells sorted from blood, taken in a trial of the OX40 agonist ivuxolimab. The rearrangement joins TRBV19 to TRBJ1-5; D is ambiguous. The TCR originated in an adult with an advanced solid tumor such as melanoma, head and neck, liver or kidney cancer. CDR3 sequence reads: CASNEGTWNQPQHF. DNA for the CDR3: TGTGCCAGTAATGAGGGAACTTGGAATCAGCCCCAGCATTTT.